This entry features one TCR beta chain sequence. Its antigen is undetermined. A read error may account for a junction end that differs from germline. Every subset had its genomic DNA shared out evenly among several immunoSEQ plates. Sequencing was performed with immunoSEQ multiplex PCR; in TCRdb, only in-frame clones are kept and a portion is missing. The sample holds 950,000 to 1,100,000 clones; 78% are singletons and the top ten take 0.55% to 0.7%. This sample is drawn from a study of shared clonotypes between healthy human individuals. Study findings and constraints: Estimated clonotype richness was generally higher in naive than memory subsets. Non-shared clonotypes showed lower generation probabilities than clonotypes common to all four donors.

Looked up from germline, CDR1 is SGHTA and CDR2 is FQGNSA. This CDR3 has 15 residues. This TCR came from a man younger than 35 in good health. Some clones in this sample may be carry-over from other donors' samples. This chain joins TRBV7-2 and TRBJ2-2; D perhaps matches TRBD1 (5 bases). The sample was memory CD4+ T cells from PBMCs. Noted subset: CD45RA-negative fraction. CDR3 sequence: CASTWTRKNPGELFF. In DNA form, the CDR3 reads TGTGCCAGCACCTGGACACGGAAGAACCCCGGGGAGCTGTTTTTT.